The 23 T cell receptor beta chains listed next were all sequenced from one sample in a study of graft-versus-host responses after intestinal transplantation. Only in-frame clones appear in the TCRdb table, and some are missing; sequencing was by immunoSEQ multiplex PCR. The sample includes about 78,000 clones, 80% to 90% seen only once; the top ten take roughly 8%. Their antigens remain unidentified. Specimen: unstimulated CD8+ T cells sorted from spleen or lymph node cells, collected before transplant. The receptor set was obtained from a human donor who was the organ donor for an intestinal transplant.

This chain connects TRBV4-1 to TRBJ1-1; D is unresolved. The CDR3 is 14 amino acids. Between the trimmed V and J ends, which lost 0 bases and 0 bases, there was a span of 5 bases. The V gene's germline CDR1 is MGHRA and CDR2 YSYEKL. This CDR3 reads CASSQEGVNTEAFF. The CDR3 coding sequence is TGCGCCAGCAGCCAAGAAGGAGTGAACACTGAAGCTTTCTTT.

The chain has TRBV6-6 and TRBJ1-2; perhaps TRBD1 as D (6 bases). Germline assignment: CDR1 MNHNY and CDR2 SVGAGI (reference sequence). Between the trimmed V and J ends, which lost 8 bases and 6 bases, there was a span of 16 bases. This CDR3 region has 13 residues. CDR3 coding DNA: TGTGCCAGCGTCCAGGGGATGCTCAATGGCTACACCTTC. Translation: CASVQGMLNGYTF.

V and J are TRBV7-9 and TRBJ2-3; D remains ambiguous. Germline CDR1 SEHNR, CDR2 FQNEAQ (reference sequence). The CDR3 totals 16 residues. Trimming shortened V by 5 bases and J by 3 bases, and 18 bases separated the two germline ends. Here the CDR3 reads CASSPTEGFITDTQYF. The CDR3, as DNA: TGTGCCAGCAGCCCCACAGAAGGGTTTATAACAGATACGCAGTATTTT. Full variable domain (remainder filled in from reference TRBV7-9 and TRBJ2-3): DTGVSQNPRHKITKRGQNVTFRCDPISEHNRLYWYRQTLGQGPEFLTYFQNEAQLEKSRLLSDRFSAERPKGSFSTLEIQRTEQGDSAMYLCASSPTEGFITDTQYFGPGTRLTVL.

The J gene is TRBJ1-2, the V gene TRBV10-3; maybe TRBD1 (5 bases). The CDR3 has 13 amino acids. CDR1 and CDR2 (germline): ENHRY, SYGVKD. V lost 4 bases and J lost 4, with 10 bases in between. CDR3 sequence: CAISGGGSYGYTF. DNA of the CDR3: TGTGCCATCAGTGGGGGGGGGTCCTATGGCTACACCTTC.

J is TRBJ2-7 and V is TRBV9; 7 bases are shared with TRBD1. CDR1 and CDR2 (germline): SGDLS, YYNGEE. The CDR3 length is 15 residues. J gave up 7 bases and V 3 bases, and 13 bases lay outside the gene matches. The CDR3 DNA sequence: TGTGCCAGCAGCGGGAGCCGGGACAGTGGCCGGGAGCAGTACTTC. Protein: CASSGSRDSGREQYF.

The sample holds one count of this clone. The chain uses TRBV5-1 and TRBJ2-1, with D maybe TRBD1 (5 bases). CDR1 is SGHRS, CDR2 YFSETQ, per germline. V lost 2 bases and J 4 bases, leaving 10 bases between the germline ends. The CDR3 is 14 amino acids. CDR3 in amino acids: CASSLTAGYNEQFF. The CDR3 DNA follows: TGCGCCAGCAGCTTAACGGCAGGGTACAATGAGCAGTTCTTC.

The chain carries TRBV6-6 and TRBJ2-1; 8 bases agree with TRBD1. Germline CDR1 reads MNHNY; CDR2 reads SVGAGI (reference sequence). The CDR3 contains 16 residues. The junction had 10 bases not matched to a gene; V was cut back by 0 bases and J by 9 bases. The DNA for the CDR3 is TGTGCCAGCAGTTACTCGATGAACAGGGGGGTCTCTGAGCAGTTCTTC. The encoded protein is CASSYSMNRGVSEQFF.

This chain links TRBV6-5 with TRBJ2-3; D is undetermined. Trimming removed 0 bases at V and 2 bases at J, with 9 bases between. CDR3 length: 15 residues. The V gene's germline CDR1 is MNHEY and CDR2 SVGAGI. CDR3 in DNA: TGTGCCAGCAGTTACTCTATAGGTAACACAGATACGCAGTATTTT. Translated: CASSYSIGNTDTQYF.

The rearrangement joins TRBV13 to TRBJ2-7; TRBD2 aligns across 13 bases. Germline loops: CDR1 PRHDT, CDR2 FYEKMQ (reference sequence). After removal of 0 bases from V and 5 bases from J, the junction contained 7 bases not matched to a gene. This CDR3 comprises 17 residues. CDR3 DNA: TGTGCCAGCAGCTTAGGCCTCGGACTAGCGGGGGCTAACGAGCAGTACTTC. As protein: CASSLGLGLAGANEQYF.

The genes are TRBV5-6 and TRBJ2-1; 10 bases match TRBD2. Trimming removed 4 bases from V and 7 bases from J; junction bases left unmatched: 8. Germline values: CDR1 SGHDT, CDR2 YYEEEE. This CDR3 is 15 amino acids long. The CDR3 coding sequence is TGTGCCAGCAGCCCAGCGGGGGGGGCCGATAATGAGCAGTTCTTC. Protein product: CASSPAGGADNEQFF.

This chain joins TRBV28 and TRBJ1-4; TRBD1 might be the D (6 bases). This CDR3 contains 12 residues. The V gene lost 6 bases and the J gene lost 8 bases, with 10 bases spanning the gap. Germline values: CDR1 MDHEN, CDR2 SYDVKM. In DNA, the CDR3 is TGTGCCAGCAGACAGGGAACGGAAAAACTGTTTTTT. Amino acids: CASRQGTEKLFF.

The rearrangement links TRBV9 to TRBJ1-4; D call uncertain. The CDR3 sequence is 15 residues long. Trimming took off 0 bases at V and 8 bases at J, with 14 bases between the two ends. Germline CDR1 SGDLS, CDR2 YYNGEE. The CDR3, as DNA: TGTGCCAGCAGCGTAGGGGCCCAAACGGGGGAAAAACTGTTTTTT. It is translated as CASSVGAQTGEKLFF.

This clone has a single count. This chain connects TRBV27 to TRBJ2-7, with 8 bases matching TRBD1. Per the germline V gene, CDR1 is MNHEY and CDR2 is SMNVEV (reference sequence). After removal of 5 bases from V and 1 base from J, the junction contained 1 base not matched to a gene. The CDR3 length is 13 residues. CDR3 DNA sequence: TGTGCCAGCAGTCAGGGGGCTTCCTACGAGCAGTACTTC. The encoded protein is CASSQGASYEQYF.

This clone was seen a few times. The rearrangement links TRBV6-5 to TRBJ1-1, with D possibly TRBD1 on 6 matching bases. The CDR3 contains 12 residues. The V end lost 6 bases, the J end lost 8 bases, and 13 bases lay between the germline ends. The germline CDR1 and CDR2 sequences are MNHEY and SVGAGI. The CDR3 region is CASSRTEIEAFF. DNA for the CDR3: TGTGCCAGCAGCCGGACAGAAATAGAAGCTTTCTTT.

The rearrangement links TRBV5-6 to TRBJ2-1, with D tentatively TRBD2 (5 bases). V was clipped by 3 bases and J by 3 bases, with 19 bases between them. This CDR3 has 17 residues. Looked up from germline, CDR1 is SGHDT and CDR2 is YYEEEE. The CDR3 loop is CASSSTRGQVLYNEQFF. The CDR3 nucleotides are TGTGCCAGCAGCTCCACCCGCGGGCAGGTTCTCTACAATGAGCAGTTCTTC.

V is TRBV4-1 and J is TRBJ2-7, with TRBD2 identical over 8 bases. Trimming at V came to 1 base and at J to 1 base, leaving 9 bases not matched to a gene. Per germline, CDR1 MGHRA and CDR2 YSYEKL. This CDR3 comprises 17 residues. Here the CDR3 DNA reads TGCGCCAGCAGCCAAGGCGCCACCGGGGGGGCTTCCTACGAGCAGTACTTC. Protein: CASSQGATGGASYEQYF.

DNA of the CDR3: TGTGCCAGCAGTGAAGCGGTCTGGGTCTCTGGAAACACCATATATTTT. Its translation is CASSEAVWVSGNTIYF. This chain joins TRBV2 and TRBJ1-3, with no clear D. The CDR3 is made up of 16 amino acids. The germline V and J ends were trimmed by 0 bases and 0 bases, with 9 bases remaining between them. Germline V gives CDR1 SNHLY, CDR2 FYNNEI. The entire variable domain, with the rest obtained from reference TRBV2 and TRBJ1-3, is as follows: EPEVTQTPSHQVTQMGQEVILRCVPISNHLYFYWYRQILGQKVEFLVSFYNNEISEKSEIFDDQFSVERPDGSNFTLKIRSTKLEDSAMYFCASSEAVWVSGNTIYFGEGSWLTVV.

This clone was seen a handful of times. The chain carries TRBV5-1 and TRBJ2-7; D is unclear. Between the trimmed V and J ends, which lost 3 bases and 3 bases, there was a span of 13 bases. This CDR3 comprises 14 residues. CDR1 SGHRS and CDR2 YFSETQ come from the germline V gene. The CDR3 coding sequence is TGCGCCAGCAGCTCCCGGATAGCCGACTACGAGCAGTACTTC. Its protein product is CASSSRIADYEQYF.

The rearrangement joins TRBV30 to TRBJ1-2, with TRBD1 matching over 8 bases. Per the germline V gene, CDR1 is GTSNPN and CDR2 is SVGIG (reference sequence). There are 13 residues in the CDR3. V was clipped by 5 bases and J by 2 bases; unmatched bases: 4. DNA for the CDR3: TGTGCCTGGGGACAGGGCGGAAACTATGGCTACACCTTC. As protein: CAWGQGGNYGYTF.

J is TRBJ2-1 and V is TRBV5-1; a weak D match, TRBD2 (5 bases). The CDR3 sequence is 14 residues long. The V gene's germline CDR1 is SGHRS and CDR2 YFSETQ. V was trimmed by 0 bases and J by 2 bases, leaving 6 bases between them. The CDR3 sequence: CASSLEGAYNEQFF. In DNA form, the CDR3 reads TGCGCCAGCAGCTTGGAGGGAGCCTACAATGAGCAGTTCTTC.

The CDR3 DNA reads TGTGCCAGCAGCTTAGGACTAGCGGGGGCCTACGAGCAGTACTTC. It yields the protein CASSLGLAGAYEQYF. The V call is TRBV13, the J call TRBJ2-5; 11 positions match TRBD2. Near its end, the DNA agrees better with TRBJ2-7, so the J call may be wrong. CDR3 length: 15 residues. Per germline, CDR1 PRHDT and CDR2 FYEKMQ (reference sequence).

This clone was seen just once. This sequence joins TRBV6-5 and TRBJ1-5; the match to TRBD1 covers 10 bases. The CDR3 runs 15 residues. V shed 5 bases, J shed 2 bases, and the junction held 3 bases outside the gene matches. Germline V CDR1 and CDR2: MNHEY, SVGAGI. Here the CDR3 DNA reads TGTGCCAGCAGTCCGACAGGGGGCGGCAATCAGCCCCAGCATTTT. Protein sequence: CASSPTGGGNQPQHF.

The chain combines TRBV28 with TRBJ2-7, with no clear D. The germline V gene has CDR1 MDHEN and CDR2 SYDVKM. The CDR3 sequence is 13 residues long. Trimming stripped 5 bases from V and 3 bases from J, with 11 bases between. The CDR3 reads CASSPPGFYEQYF. In nucleotides, the CDR3 is TGTGCCAGCAGTCCCCCGGGTTTCTACGAGCAGTACTTC.